This is a list of T cell receptor beta chains from one sample in a study of control samples from healthy donors and cancer patients. Some clones are missing from TCRdb's copy, which holds only in-frame ones; the method was immunoSEQ multiplex PCR. This repertoire shows roughly 150,000 clones, about 93% found once; its top ten account for over 2%. Sequenced input: blood. These receptors were obtained from a middle-aged man in good health. Each CDR3 is given with its conserved first and last residue. Each record gives: V gene, clone size, J gene, D gene, CDR3 protein, CDR3 DNA. A D gene is named only where the DNA matches it firmly. Clone size is given for some rows only: seen once, a few or many times, or a class if the clone is expanded.

V gene: TRBV6-5
clone size: .
J gene: TRBJ2-1
D gene: .
CDR3 protein: CVSSYPPGNEQFF
CDR3 DNA: TGTGTCAGCAGTTATCCCCCGGGCAATGAGCAGTTCTTC

V gene: TRBV28
clone size: .
J gene: TRBJ2-1
D gene: .
CDR3 protein: CASSLAVYNEQFF
CDR3 DNA: TGTGCCAGCAGTTTAGCGGTCTACAATGAGCAGTTCTTC

V gene: TRBV6-2/TRBV6-3
clone size: .
J gene: TRBJ2-7
D gene: .
CDR3 protein: CASSTPRQFGEQYF
CDR3 DNA: TGTGCCAGCAGTACACCTCGACAGTTTGGCGAGCAGTACTTC

V gene: TRBV24-1
clone size: .
J gene: TRBJ1-1
D gene: TRBD1
CDR3 protein: CATSGGGVGDTEAFF
CDR3 DNA: TGTGCCACCAGCGGAGGGGGCGTCGGAGACACTGAAGCTTTCTTT

V gene: TRBV11-2
clone size: .
J gene: TRBJ1-2
D gene: TRBD1
CDR3 protein: CASSYPGQGAYGYTF
CDR3 DNA: TGTGCCAGCAGCTACCCGGGACAGGGGGCCTATGGCTACACCTTC

V gene: TRBV5-1
clone size: .
J gene: TRBJ2-4
D gene: TRBD1
CDR3 protein: CASSTAQGASDIQYF
CDR3 DNA: TGCGCCAGCAGCACGGCCCAGGGGGCGAGTGACATTCAGTACTTC

V gene: TRBV10-3
clone size: .
J gene: TRBJ1-1
D gene: .
CDR3 protein: CAITVGGGQNTEAFF
CDR3 DNA: TGTGCCATCACCGTGGGCGGGGGACAGAACACTGAAGCTTTCTTT

V gene: TRBV6-4
clone size: .
J gene: TRBJ2-1
D gene: .
CDR3 protein: CASSESGRNEQFF
CDR3 DNA: TGTGCCAGCAGTGAATCGGGACGAAATGAGCAGTTCTTC

V gene: TRBV27
clone size: .
J gene: TRBJ2-1
D gene: TRBD2
CDR3 protein: CASRLAGVNEQFF
CDR3 DNA: TGTGCCAGCCGCCTAGCGGGAGTTAATGAGCAGTTCTTC

V gene: TRBV28
clone size: .
J gene: TRBJ2-2
D gene: TRBD2
CDR3 protein: CASSPPGLAGGRFTGELFF
CDR3 DNA: TGTGCCAGCAGCCCCCCGGGACTAGCGGGAGGGCGTTTCACCGGGGAGCTGTTTTTT

V gene: TRBV10-3
clone size: .
J gene: TRBJ1-1
D gene: TRBD1
CDR3 protein: CAIWTGARSTEAFF
CDR3 DNA: TGTGCCATTTGGACAGGGGCCCGGAGCACTGAAGCTTTCTTT

V gene: TRBV28
clone size: .
J gene: TRBJ1-5
D gene: .
CDR3 protein: CASRVAGTGRSNQPQHF
CDR3 DNA: TGTGCCAGCAGAGTAGCGGGGACCGGGAGGAGCAATCAGCCCCAGCATTTT

V gene: TRBV20-1
clone size: once
J gene: TRBJ1-1
D gene: .
CDR3 protein: CSASVQTNTEAFF
CDR3 DNA: TGCAGTGCTAGTGTGCAGACTAACACTGAAGCTTTCTTT

V gene: TRBV28
clone size: .
J gene: TRBJ1-1
D gene: .
CDR3 protein: CASNWGSGTEAFF
CDR3 DNA: TGTGCCAGCAACTGGGGGTCGGGCACTGAAGCTTTCTTT

V gene: TRBV28
clone size: once
J gene: TRBJ2-5
D gene: TRBD1
CDR3 protein: CASSSRGGLPETQYF
CDR3 DNA: TGTGCCAGCAGCTCGAGAGGGGGCCTCCCGGAGACCCAGTACTTC

V gene: TRBV3-1/TRBV3-2
clone size: .
J gene: TRBJ2-2
D gene: .
CDR3 protein: CASSQKGIGELFF
CDR3 DNA: TGTGCCAGCAGCCAAAAGGGAATCGGGGAGCTGTTTTTT

V gene: TRBV9
clone size: .
J gene: TRBJ1-1
D gene: .
CDR3 protein: CASSVDGTSGTEAFF
CDR3 DNA: TGTGCCAGCAGCGTAGACGGGACATCGGGCACTGAAGCTTTCTTT

V gene: TRBV25-1
clone size: .
J gene: TRBJ2-7
D gene: .
CDR3 protein: CASSERTSYEQYF
CDR3 DNA: TGTGCCAGCAGTGAAAGAACTAGCTACGAGCAGTACTTC

V gene: TRBV28
clone size: .
J gene: TRBJ1-2
D gene: .
CDR3 protein: CASSLVTGDYGYTF
CDR3 DNA: TGTGCCAGCAGTTTAGTGACAGGAGACTATGGCTACACCTTC

V gene: TRBV7-2
clone size: .
J gene: TRBJ1-5
D gene: .
CDR3 protein: CASSLPNQPQHF
CDR3 DNA: TGTGCCAGCAGCTTGCCTAATCAGCCCCAGCATTTT

V gene: TRBV28
clone size: once
J gene: TRBJ1-2
D gene: .
CDR3 protein: CASSLLTVTAMGYTF
CDR3 DNA: TGTGCCAGCAGTTTATTGACAGTAACCGCTATGGGCTACACCTTC

V gene: TRBV7-9
clone size: .
J gene: TRBJ1-2
D gene: .
CDR3 protein: CASSLGWEGYTF
CDR3 DNA: TGTGCCAGCAGCCTGGGCTGGGAAGGCTACACCTTC

V gene: TRBV23-1
clone size: .
J gene: TRBJ1-2
D gene: .
CDR3 protein: CASSQPGLPSNYGYTF
CDR3 DNA: TGCGCCAGCAGTCAACCGGGCCTCCCTTCTAACTATGGCTACACCTTC

V gene: TRBV10-2
clone size: .
J gene: TRBJ2-5
D gene: .
CDR3 protein: CATEGTEETQYF
CDR3 DNA: TGCGCCACAGAGGGCACGGAAGAGACCCAGTACTTC

V gene: TRBV19
clone size: .
J gene: TRBJ2-2
D gene: TRBD2
CDR3 protein: CASTPGLASGELFF
CDR3 DNA: TGTGCCAGTACCCCCGGACTAGCATCCGGGGAGCTGTTTTTT

V gene: TRBV14
clone size: .
J gene: TRBJ2-5
D gene: .
CDR3 protein: CASSQDRLSYQETQYF
CDR3 DNA: TGTGCCAGCAGCCAAGATCGGCTATCGTACCAAGAGACCCAGTACTTC

V gene: TRBV6-4
clone size: .
J gene: TRBJ2-1
D gene: TRBD1
CDR3 protein: CASSPLTGAYNEQFF
CDR3 DNA: TGTGCCAGCAGTCCGTTGACAGGGGCCTACAATGAGCAGTTCTTC

V gene: TRBV18
clone size: few
J gene: TRBJ1-3
D gene: .
CDR3 protein: CASSPGLVSGRSHSGNTIYF
CDR3 DNA: TGTGCCAGCTCACCAGGGTTGGTGTCCGGCAGATCCCACTCTGGAAACACCATATATTTT

V gene: TRBV6-4
clone size: .
J gene: TRBJ2-3
D gene: .
CDR3 protein: CASREGDTQYF
CDR3 DNA: TGTGCCAGCAGGGAGGGAGATACGCAGTATTTT

V gene: TRBV15
clone size: .
J gene: TRBJ1-6
D gene: .
CDR3 protein: CATSREYAPLHF
CDR3 DNA: TGTGCCACCAGCAGAGAGTACGCACCCCTCCACTTT

V gene: TRBV24-1
clone size: .
J gene: TRBJ1-1
D gene: TRBD1
CDR3 protein: CATQGANTEAFF
CDR3 DNA: TGTGCCACCCAGGGGGCGAACACTGAAGCTTTCTTT

V gene: TRBV2
clone size: few
J gene: TRBJ1-3
D gene: TRBD1
CDR3 protein: CAGRQGNSGNTIYF
CDR3 DNA: TGTGCCGGCAGACAGGGGAACTCCGGAAACACCATATATTTT

V gene: TRBV6-1
clone size: .
J gene: TRBJ1-3
D gene: .
CDR3 protein: CASSAGYARSSGNTIYF
CDR3 DNA: TGTGCCAGCAGTGCCGGATACGCCAGGAGCTCTGGAAACACCATATATTTT

V gene: TRBV5-1
clone size: .
J gene: TRBJ1-1
D gene: .
CDR3 protein: CASSFGGNTEAFF
CDR3 DNA: TGCGCCAGCAGCTTTGGGGGGAACACTGAAGCTTTCTTT

V gene: TRBV27
clone size: .
J gene: TRBJ1-3
D gene: .
CDR3 protein: CASSWQKGAGNTIYF
CDR3 DNA: TGTGCCAGCAGTTGGCAGAAGGGAGCTGGAAACACCATATATTTT

V gene: TRBV2
clone size: once
J gene: TRBJ2-3
D gene: TRBD2
CDR3 protein: CASSGLAGKSTDTQYF
CDR3 DNA: TGTGCCAGCAGTGGCCTAGCGGGCAAGAGCACAGATACGCAGTATTTT

V gene: TRBV3-1/TRBV3-2
clone size: .
J gene: TRBJ1-2
D gene: TRBD1
CDR3 protein: CASSPGQGARGYTF
CDR3 DNA: TGTGCCAGCAGCCCAGGGCAGGGGGCAAGAGGCTACACCTTC

V gene: TRBV28
clone size: .
J gene: TRBJ2-7
D gene: TRBD1
CDR3 protein: CASSYLTGGKYF
CDR3 DNA: TGTGCCAGCAGTTACCTTACAGGGGGGAAGTACTTC

V gene: TRBV6-2/TRBV6-3
clone size: many
J gene: TRBJ1-4
D gene: .
CDR3 protein: CASSHTDGPYEKLFF
CDR3 DNA: TGTGCCAGCAGTCACACCGACGGACCCTATGAAAAACTGTTTTTT

V gene: TRBV11-2
clone size: .
J gene: TRBJ2-5
D gene: TRBD2
CDR3 protein: CASSRGLAGGETQYF
CDR3 DNA: TGTGCCAGCAGCCGGGGACTAGCGGGAGGGGAGACCCAGTACTTC

V gene: TRBV7-3
clone size: .
J gene: TRBJ2-5
D gene: .
CDR3 protein: CASSLKTHPRETQYF
CDR3 DNA: TGTGCCAGCAGCTTAAAGACCCATCCGAGGGAGACCCAGTACTTC

V gene: TRBV5-6
clone size: .
J gene: TRBJ1-1
D gene: .
CDR3 protein: CASSLGGKQPYAFF
CDR3 DNA: TGTGCCAGCAGCTTGGGGGGGAAACAGCCTTACGCTTTCTTT

V gene: TRBV19
clone size: .
J gene: TRBJ2-1
D gene: TRBD1
CDR3 protein: CASSGTGTSYNEQFF
CDR3 DNA: TGTGCCAGTAGTGGGACAGGGACCTCCTACAATGAGCAGTTCTTC

V gene: TRBV5-6
clone size: few
J gene: TRBJ2-7
D gene: TRBD1
CDR3 protein: CASSPAGQGYEQYF
CDR3 DNA: TGTGCCAGCAGCCCCGCGGGACAGGGTTACGAGCAGTACTTC

V gene: TRBV5-1
clone size: .
J gene: TRBJ2-1
D gene: TRBD2
CDR3 protein: CASSSGLAGENEQFF
CDR3 DNA: TGCGCCAGCAGCTCAGGACTAGCGGGAGAGAATGAGCAGTTCTTC

V gene: TRBV10-3
clone size: once
J gene: TRBJ2-7
D gene: TRBD2
CDR3 protein: CAISEGTRVPYEQYF
CDR3 DNA: TGTGCCATCAGTGAAGGGACTAGGGTCCCCTACGAGCAGTACTTC